In this sample, the clone carrying this T cell receptor (beta chain) turned up many times. V was cut by 3 bases and J by 1 base, with 6 bases left in between. This CDR3 region has 14 residues. Germline V lookup: CDR1 MNHEY, CDR2 SMNVEV (reference sequence). Regarding time point: after neoadjuvant nivolumab, at surgical resection. Patients had newly diagnosed, untreated stage II-IVA oral cavity squamous cell carcinoma. This sample is part of a study of neoadjuvant anti-PD-1 for oral cavity cancer. Produced via immunoSEQ multiplex PCR; TCRdb's table is partial and in-frame only. The data show 25,000 or so clones, with less than 35% seen just once and roughly 15% held by the top ten.

The chain is built from TRBV27 and TRBJ2-2; D is unresolved. The clonotype was recovered from a person aged 35-79 years with oral cavity squamous cell carcinoma. The source material was tumor tissue, sampled after nivolumab (anti-PD-1) treatment. Here the CDR3 reads CASSFEVNTGELFF. The CDR3 DNA follows: TGTGCCAGCAGTTTTGAGGTGAACACCGGGGAGCTGTTTTTT.